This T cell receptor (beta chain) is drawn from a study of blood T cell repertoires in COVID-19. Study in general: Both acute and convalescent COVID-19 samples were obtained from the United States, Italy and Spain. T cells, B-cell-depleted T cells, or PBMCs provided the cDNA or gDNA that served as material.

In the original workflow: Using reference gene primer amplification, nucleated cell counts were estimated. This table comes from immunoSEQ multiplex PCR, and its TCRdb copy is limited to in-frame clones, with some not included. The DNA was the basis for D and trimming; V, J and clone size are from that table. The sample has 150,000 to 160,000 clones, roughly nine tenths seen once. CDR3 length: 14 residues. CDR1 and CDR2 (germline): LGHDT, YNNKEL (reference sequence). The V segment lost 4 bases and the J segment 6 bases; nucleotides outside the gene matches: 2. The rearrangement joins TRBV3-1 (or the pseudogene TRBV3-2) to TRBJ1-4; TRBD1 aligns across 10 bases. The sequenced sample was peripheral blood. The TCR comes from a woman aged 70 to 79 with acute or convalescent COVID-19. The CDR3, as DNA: TGTGCCAGCAGCCGGGGACAGGGGTATGAAAAACTGTTTTTT. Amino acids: CASSRGQGYEKLFF.